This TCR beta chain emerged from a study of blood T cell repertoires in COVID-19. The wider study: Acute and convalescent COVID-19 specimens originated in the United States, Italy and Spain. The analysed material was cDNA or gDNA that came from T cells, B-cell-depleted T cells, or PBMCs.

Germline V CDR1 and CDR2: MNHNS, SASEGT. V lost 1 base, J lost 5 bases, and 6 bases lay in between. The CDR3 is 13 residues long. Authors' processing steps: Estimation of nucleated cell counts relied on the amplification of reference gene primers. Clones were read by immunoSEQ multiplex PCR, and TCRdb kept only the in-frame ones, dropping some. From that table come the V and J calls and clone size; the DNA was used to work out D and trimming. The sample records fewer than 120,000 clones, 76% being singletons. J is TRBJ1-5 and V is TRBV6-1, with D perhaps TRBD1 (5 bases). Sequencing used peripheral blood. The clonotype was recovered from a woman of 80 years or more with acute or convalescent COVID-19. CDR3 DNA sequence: TGTGCCAGCAGTGAAGTCAGGGATCAGCCCCAGCATTTT. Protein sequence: CASSEVRDQPQHF.